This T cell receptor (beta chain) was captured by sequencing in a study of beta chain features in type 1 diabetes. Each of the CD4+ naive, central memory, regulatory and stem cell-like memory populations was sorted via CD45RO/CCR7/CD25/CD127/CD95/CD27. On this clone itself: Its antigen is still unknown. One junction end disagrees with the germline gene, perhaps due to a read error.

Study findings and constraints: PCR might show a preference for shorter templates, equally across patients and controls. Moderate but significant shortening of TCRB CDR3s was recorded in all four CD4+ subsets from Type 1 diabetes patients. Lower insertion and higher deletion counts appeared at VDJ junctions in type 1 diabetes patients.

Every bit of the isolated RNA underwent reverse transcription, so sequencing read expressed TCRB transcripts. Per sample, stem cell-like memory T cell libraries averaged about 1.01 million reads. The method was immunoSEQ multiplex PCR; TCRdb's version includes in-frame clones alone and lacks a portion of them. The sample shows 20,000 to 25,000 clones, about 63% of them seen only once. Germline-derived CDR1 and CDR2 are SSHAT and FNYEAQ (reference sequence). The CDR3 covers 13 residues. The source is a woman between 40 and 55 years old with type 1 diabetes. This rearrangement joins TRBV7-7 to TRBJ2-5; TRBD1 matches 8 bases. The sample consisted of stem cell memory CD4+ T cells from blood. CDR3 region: CASSSDREETQYF. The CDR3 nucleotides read TGTGCTAGCAGCTCGGACAGGGAGGAGACCCAGTACTTC.